These 27 T cell receptor beta chains were sequenced from one sample in a study of blood T cell repertoires in COVID-19. TCRdb's copy holds only in-frame clones and misses some; the assay was immunoSEQ multiplex PCR. The sample includes under 65,000 clones, 80% to 90% of them seen just once. Sequenced material: peripheral blood. These receptors were collected from a man aged 55 to 69 with COVID-19, enrolled during active disease.

This clone has more than one count but fewer than ten. The chain uses TRBV19 and TRBJ1-3; D is possibly TRBD1 (6 bases). From germline, CDR1 is LNHDA and CDR2 SQIVND (reference sequence). The V gene lost 4 bases and the J gene lost 0 bases, with 13 bases spanning the gap. The CDR3 extends over 16 amino acids. The CDR3 sequence is CASSNQGTISGNTIYF. In nucleotides, the CDR3 is TGTGCCAGTAGTAATCAGGGGACCATCTCTGGAAACACCATATATTTT. The variable domain in full, completed from reference TRBV19 and TRBJ1-3, reads DGGITQSPKYLFRKEGQNVTLSCEQNLNHDAMYWYRQDPGQGLRLIYYSQIVNDFQKGDIAEGYSVSREKKESFPLTVTSAQKNPTAFYLCASSNQGTISGNTIYFGEGSWLTVV.

The V call is TRBV18, the J call TRBJ2-3, with 9 nucleotides matching TRBD1. This CDR3 has 15 amino acids. Germline V CDR1 and CDR2: KGHSH, LQKENI. The V gene end was trimmed by 3 bases and the J gene end by 0 bases; junction bases not matched to a gene: 1. This CDR3 reads CASSPTGGSTDTQYF. The CDR3 DNA reads TGTGCCAGCTCACCGACAGGGGGAAGCACAGATACGCAGTATTTT.

The chain joins TRBV3-1 (or the pseudogene TRBV3-2) to TRBJ2-7; a possible D gene is TRBD1 (5 bases). The germline V gene has CDR1 LGHDT and CDR2 YNNKEL (reference sequence). The V and J ends lost 0 bases and 5 bases respectively, with 11 bases between them. This CDR3 is built from 14 residues. The CDR3 loop is CASSQEARGNEQYF. In DNA form, the CDR3 reads TGTGCCAGCAGCCAAGAAGCTAGGGGCAACGAGCAGTACTTC.

V gene TRBV7-9 combines with J gene TRBJ1-1; D may be TRBD1 (5 bases). The V and J ends lost 5 bases and 0 bases respectively, with 7 bases between them. CDR1 is SEHNR, CDR2 FQNEAQ, per germline (reference sequence). This CDR3 region has 13 residues. The CDR3 sequence is CASSQDMNTEAFF. The CDR3 bases are TGTGCCAGCAGCCAGGACATGAACACTGAAGCTTTCTTT.

This sequence joins TRBV5-1 and TRBJ2-5; a weak D match, TRBD1 (5 bases). CDR3 size: 14 residues. CDR1 and CDR2 (germline): SGHRS, YFSETQ. Trimming removed 2 bases from V and 1 base from J, with 9 bases in between. The CDR3 sequence: CASSLGHFQETQYF. In DNA form, the CDR3 reads TGCGCCAGCAGCTTAGGACACTTCCAAGAGACCCAGTACTTC.

V is TRBV5-1 and J is TRBJ2-3; 7 nucleotides line up with TRBD2. CDR1 is SGHRS and CDR2 is YFSETQ in the germline V gene. The CDR3 length is 16 residues. V lost 0 bases and J lost 5; bases outside the gene matches: 9. The CDR3 region has the DNA TGCGCCAGCAGCTTGGGTTCTAGCGGAGATGTAGATACGCAGTATTTT. Translation: CASSLGSSGDVDTQYF.

The chain links TRBV3-1 (or the pseudogene TRBV3-2) to TRBJ1-1, with a weak D call TRBD1 (5 bases). From germline, CDR1 is LGHDT and CDR2 YNNKEL (reference sequence). CDR3 length: 12 amino acids. V lost 5 bases and J lost 6, with 10 bases in between. In DNA form, the CDR3 reads TGTGCCAGCAGCGGGGGGGGACCTGAAGCTTTCTTT. Translation: CASSGGGPEAFF.

The gene calls are TRBV5-4 and TRBJ2-3; 8 bases agree with TRBD2. Per germline, CDR1 SGHNT and CDR2 YYREEE (reference sequence). Losses at the gene ends were 2 bases for V and 2 bases for J; bases not matched to a gene: 7. This CDR3 has 16 amino acids. The CDR3 coding sequence is TGTGCCAGCAGCTTTTTGAGCGGGGGCCCCACAGATACGCAGTATTTT. Translating gives CASSFLSGGPTDTQYF.

The V call is TRBV7-8, the J call TRBJ2-7; no clear D gene. V was shortened by 3 bases and J by 6 bases, with 6 bases between the two germline ends. There are 11 residues in the CDR3. Germline CDR1 and CDR2: SGHVS and FQNEAQ. The CDR3 coding sequence is TGTGCCAGCAGCTTGGTCGGCGAGCAGTACTTC. It encodes CASSLVGEQYF.

In its sample, this clone was seen once. J is TRBJ2-7 and V is TRBV10-3, with 8 bases fitting TRBD2. The CDR3 totals 14 residues. The germline V gene has CDR1 ENHRY and CDR2 SYGVKD. V was pared by 6 bases and J by 0 bases, with 4 bases of the junction left unmatched. CDR3 in amino acids: CAISGGGSSYEQYF. Here the CDR3 DNA reads TGTGCCATCAGCGGGGGGGGGAGCTCCTACGAGCAGTACTTC.

CDR3 bases: TGTGCCAGCTCACCAACGCCGGGGAGCTCCTATAATTCACCCCTCCACTTT. It yields the protein CASSPTPGSSYNSPLHF. The chain combines TRBV18 with TRBJ1-6; D is ambiguous. The CDR3 has 17 amino acids. The germline V gene has CDR1 KGHSH and CDR2 LQKENI. Trimming shortened V by 2 bases and J by 0 bases, and 11 bases separated the two germline ends. Full variable domain (outside the CDR3, taken from reference TRBV18 and TRBJ1-6): NAGVMQNPRHLVRRRGQEARLRCSPMKGHSHVYWYRQLPEEGLKFMVYLQKENIIDESGMPKERFSAEFPKEGPSILRIQQVVRGDSAAYFCASSPTPGSSYNSPLHFGNGTRLTVT.

This chain links TRBV3-1 (or the pseudogene TRBV3-2) with TRBJ1-3; no clear D gene. The CDR3 totals 13 residues. V lost 4 bases, J lost 4 bases, and 8 bases lay in between. The germline V gene has CDR1 LGHDT and CDR2 YNNKEL (reference sequence). CDR3 nucleotides: TGTGCCAGCAGCCCTGGGAGAGGAAACACCATATATTTT. This translates into CASSPGRGNTIYF.

The chain links TRBV5-8 to TRBJ1-5; 9 nucleotides line up with TRBD1. Germline V lookup: CDR1 SGHTS, CDR2 YDEGEE. The junction had 1 base not matched to a gene; V was cut back by 0 bases and J by 3 bases. The CDR3 covers 15 residues. The CDR3 DNA reads as TGTGCCAGCAGCTTGGGGACAGGGGTCAATCAGCCCCAGCATTTT. Translated: CASSLGTGVNQPQHF.

The chain employs TRBV6-6 and TRBJ2-7; possibly TRBD2 for D (6 bases). Germline assignment: CDR1 MNHNY and CDR2 SVGAGI (reference sequence). The V gene lost 4 bases and the J gene lost 7 bases, with 17 bases spanning the gap. The CDR3 has 14 amino acids. In DNA, the CDR3 is TGTGCCAGCAGTTTGTGGGACTTTCTTAAGGAGCAGTACTTC. Translated: CASSLWDFLKEQYF.

The V and J genes are TRBV2 and TRBJ1-1; D might be TRBD1 (5 bases). V lost 6 bases, J lost 4 bases, and 12 bases lay in between. The CDR3 covers 13 residues. Germline V gene data show CDR1 as SNHLY and CDR2 as FYNNEI. This chain's CDR3 is CASRGFGATEAFF. CDR3 in DNA: TGTGCCAGCAGGGGTTTTGGGGCCACTGAAGCTTTCTTT.

The chain couples TRBV18 to TRBJ2-7, with 9 bases identical to TRBD1. CDR1 is KGHSH, CDR2 LQKENI, per germline. The CDR3 is made up of 14 amino acids. J gave up 6 bases and V 6 bases, and 9 bases lay outside the gene matches. The CDR3 loop reads CASSTGTGRLEQYF. The CDR3 nucleotides read TGTGCCAGCTCCACCGGGACAGGGAGGCTCGAGCAGTACTTC.

This chain links TRBV3-1 (or the pseudogene TRBV3-2) with TRBJ2-7, with 7 bases matching TRBD2. V dropped 4 bases and J dropped 2; count of bases not matched to a gene: 8. Per germline, CDR1 LGHDT and CDR2 YNNKEL (reference sequence). The CDR3 contains 15 residues. CDR3 region: CASSPSFAGAYEQYF. Here the CDR3 DNA reads TGTGCCAGCAGCCCCTCGTTTGCGGGGGCCTACGAGCAGTACTTC.

The chain employs TRBV18 and TRBJ2-7; 7 nucleotides align to TRBD1. Germline assignment: CDR1 KGHSH and CDR2 LQKENI. Trimming at V came to 3 bases and at J to 3 bases, leaving 5 bases not matched to a gene. CDR3 length equals 14 residues. The CDR3, as DNA: TGTGCCAGCTCACCTAGGGGGCGCTTCTACGAGCAGTACTTC. It codes for CASSPRGRFYEQYF.

This sequence joins TRBV2 and TRBJ1-5; 10 bases line up with TRBD1. The V and J ends lost 0 bases and 6 bases, in that order; junction bases with no gene match: 8. Germline loops: CDR1 SNHLY, CDR2 FYNNEI. This CDR3 region has 17 residues. CDR3 coding DNA: TGTGCCAGCAGTGAAGCAATGTTCGACAGGGGGCCTCAGCCCCAGCATTTT. The encoded protein is CASSEAMFDRGPQPQHF.

CDR3 nucleotides: TGCAGCGTCGGACTAGCGGGGGGTCGGGACACCGGGGAGCTGTTTTTT. This translates into CSVGLAGGRDTGELFF. The chain couples TRBV29-1 to TRBJ2-2; 14 bases match TRBD2. Germline CDR1 is SQVTM and CDR2 is ANQGSEA. Losses at the gene ends were 6 bases for V and 3 bases for J; bases not matched to a gene: 6. The CDR3 loop spans 16 amino acids.

The CDR3 region is CASSLGGAGDSYEQYF. CDR3 nucleotide sequence: TGTGCCAGCAGCCTCGGGGGCGCGGGAGACTCCTACGAGCAGTACTTC. The chain joins TRBV7-9 to TRBJ2-7; a possible D gene is TRBD2 (7 bases). V lost 5 bases, J lost 0 bases, and 17 bases lay in between. Looked up from germline, CDR1 is SEHNR and CDR2 is FQNEAQ (reference sequence). The CDR3 consists of 16 residues.

This clone was counted a few times. The chain couples TRBV6-5 to TRBJ1-4, with TRBD1 matching 9 bases. The CDR3 consists of 14 residues. V shed 3 bases, J shed 6 bases, and the junction held 2 bases outside the gene matches. Germline lookup yields CDR1 MNHEY and CDR2 SVGAGI. DNA of the CDR3: TGTGCCAGCAGTTATAGGACAGGGGATGAAAAACTGTTTTTT. It yields the protein CASSYRTGDEKLFF.

This clone was detected ten times or more. With a much larger clone just one base away, this may be a read error. At the DNA level, this CDR3 is encoded by other sequences in the same sample as well. The rearrangement uses TRBV5-5 and TRBJ2-3, with TRBD2 identical over 9 bases. Germline-derived CDR1 and CDR2 are SGHKS and YYEKEE (reference sequence). The CDR3 sequence is 16 residues long. CDR3 region: CARSLGGGGRALPGYF. The DNA for the CDR3 is TGTGCCCGCAGCTTGGGAGGGGGCGGGAGGGCCCTCCCTGGGTATTTT. The complete variable domain, with remaining parts taken from reference TRBV5-5 and TRBJ2-3, reads DAGVTQSPTHLIKTRGQQVTLRCSPISGHKSVSWYQQVLGQGPQFIFQYYEKEERGRGNFPDRFSARQFPNYSSELNVNALLLGDSALYLCARSLGGGGRALPGYFGPGTRLTVL.

The rearrangement links TRBV2 to TRBJ1-6; 7 nucleotides match TRBD1. V trimming: 1 base; J trimming: 7 bases; junction bases outside the gene matches: 4. The germline V gene encodes CDR1 SNHLY and CDR2 FYNNEI. The CDR3 covers 15 residues. DNA of the CDR3: TGTGCCAGCAGTGAAGGGGGACAGAAGAATTCACCCCTCCACTTT. This codes for CASSEGGQKNSPLHF.

The genes are TRBV18 and TRBJ1-2; 9 bases map to TRBD1. Per the germline V gene, CDR1 is KGHSH and CDR2 is LQKENI. The CDR3 totals 14 residues. With 3 bases clipped from V and 6 bases from J, the junction kept 5 bases outside the gene matches. CDR3 DNA sequence: TGTGCCAGCTCACCCCGACAGGGGGTAGATGGCTACACCTTC. Translating gives CASSPRQGVDGYTF.

This clone was detected only a few times. The chain combines TRBV6-5 with TRBJ1-5; 8 bases fit TRBD1. CDR1 is MNHEY, CDR2 SVGAGI, per germline. V gave up 6 bases and J gave up 3 bases; unmatched junction bases: 4. This CDR3 is 14 amino acids long. DNA for the CDR3: TGTGCCAGCAGAGGACAGGGAAACAATCAGCCCCAGCATTTT. Protein product: CASRGQGNNQPQHF.

This clone was counted only a few times. V is TRBV4-1 and J is TRBJ2-7; 10 nucleotides line up with TRBD2. After removal of 0 bases from V and 0 bases from J, the junction contained 11 bases not matched to a gene. The CDR3 is made up of 19 amino acids. CDR1 MGHRA and CDR2 YSYEKL come from the germline V gene. In nucleotides, the CDR3 is TGCGCCAGCAGCCAAGATTTCCTAGCGGGGGTCCAAAGCTCCTACGAGCAGTACTTC. Its protein is CASSQDFLAGVQSSYEQYF.